Listed below are T cell receptor beta chains from one sample, sequenced in a study of cytomegalovirus exposure and HLA in healthy donors. Clones were read by immunoSEQ multiplex PCR, and TCRdb kept only the in-frame ones, dropping some. The data contain 100,000 to 150,000 clones, 81% of them singletons. The source material was PBMCs. The receptors derive from a man between 18 and 35 years old in good health and CMV-seronegative. The CDR3 runs from the conserved cysteine through the conserved F or W. Fields, in order: clone size, D gene, V gene, J gene, CDR3 DNA, CDR3 protein. D genes are given only for firm matches. Part of the rows lack a size; the others show once, few, many or a class for expanded clones.

few	TRBD1	TRBV30	TRBJ1-6	TGTGCCTGGAGCCGGGACAGGGCAGGCGGTAATTCACCCCTCCACTTT	CAWSRDRAGGNSPLHF
few	NA	TRBV4-3	TRBJ2-3	TGCGCCAGCAGCCAAGGTGGGACACGGACTTTTGATACGCAGTATTTT	CASSQGGTRTFDTQYF
NA	NA	TRBV9	TRBJ1-2	TGTGCCAGCAGTCTGGGGGGGGCGGGTGGCTACACCTTC	CASSLGGAGGYTF
NA	NA	TRBV28	TRBJ2-7	TGTGCCAGCAGACCGACTCGGAGCGAGCAGTACTTC	CASRPTRSEQYF
NA	NA	TRBV5-6	TRBJ1-2	TGTGCCAGCAGCCCTCCTAACTATGGCTACACCTTC	CASSPPNYGYTF
NA	TRBD2	TRBV6-4	TRBJ2-3	TGTGCCAGCAGCCGACTAGCGGGGGGATTAGATACGCAGTATTTT	CASSRLAGGLDTQYF
NA	NA	TRBV9	TRBJ2-7	TGTGCCAGCAGCGTAGACGGAGGTACCTACGAGCAGTACTTC	CASSVDGGTYEQYF
few	TRBD1	TRBV25-1	TRBJ1-4	TGTGCCAGCAGTAGACCGGGACAGGGAGATGAAAAACTGTTTTTT	CASSRPGQGDEKLFF
NA	NA	TRBV5-8	TRBJ1-1	TGTGCCAGCAGCCCGGGGGGCGTGGGGACTGAAGCTTTCTTT	CASSPGGVGTEAFF
NA	TRBD2	TRBV5-1	TRBJ2-5	TGCGCCAGCAGCTTGGCCCCCGGGACTAATCAAGAGACCCAGTACTTC	CASSLAPGTNQETQYF
NA	NA	TRBV5-1	TRBJ2-1	TGCGCCAGCAGCTTGGCCGATCCGGCGGGTGAGCAGTTCTTC	CASSLADPAGEQFF
few	NA	TRBV19	TRBJ1-5	TGTGCCAGTAGTACTCAAACCTTCGACAGTCTACGCGGCAATCAGCCCCAGCATTTT	CASSTQTFDSLRGNQPQHF
NA	NA	TRBV18	TRBJ1-3	TGTGCCAGCTCACCACCGTATTTTGATCCAGGGGCTCCACGCTCTGGAAACACCATATATTTT	CASSPPYFDPGAPRSGNTIYF
NA	NA	TRBV11-2	TRBJ2-7	TGTGCCAGCAGCTGTCACCAAATAAACAAAAACCGGGAGATAGGTGAGTACTTC	CASSCHQINKNREIGEYF
NA	NA	TRBV4-3	TRBJ1-5	TGCGCCAGCAGCCAGATGGTCTTCCCTAAATATAGCAATCAGCCCCAGCATTTT	CASSQMVFPKYSNQPQHF
NA	TRBD1	TRBV29-1	TRBJ2-3	TGCAGCGGCGAGGGCAGGGGGACAGATACGCAGTATTTT	CSGEGRGTDTQYF
NA	TRBD1	TRBV6-1	TRBJ2-5	TGTGCCAGCAGAAGACAGGGGGCGGGGGAGACCCAGTACTTC	CASRRQGAGETQYF
few	TRBD2	TRBV2	TRBJ2-3	TGTGCCAGCAGTGCTATAACACTAGCGGGGCTTCCAGATACGCAGTATTTT	CASSAITLAGLPDTQYF
once	TRBD2	TRBV29-1	TRBJ2-5	TGCAGCGTTGCAACCACGCGGGAGCAGTACTTC	CSVATTREQYF
NA	NA	TRBV11-3	TRBJ2-2	TGTGCCAGCAGCTCGTACGGGGAGCTGTTTTTT	CASSSYGELFF
NA	TRBD1	TRBV19	TRBJ2-7	TGTGCCAGTAGTATTGGGACAGGGGCCTACGAGCAGTACTTC	CASSIGTGAYEQYF
NA	TRBD1	TRBV5-1	TRBJ1-1	TGCGCCAGCCCTCTTCGGGGGGACAGGAGGAACACTGAAGCTTTCTTT	CASPLRGDRRNTEAFF
NA	TRBD2	TRBV4-2	TRBJ2-7	TGTGCCAGCAGCCGCGGGACTAGCGCATCCTACGAGCAGTACTTC	CASSRGTSASYEQYF
NA	NA	TRBV5-1	TRBJ2-4	TGCGCCAGCAGCTTGAGTTCGGGGGTAGCCAAAAACATTCAGTACTTC	CASSLSSGVAKNIQYF
NA	TRBD2	TRBV9	TRBJ2-7	TGTGCCAGCAGCGTAGTGGCGGGGGGATCCTACGAGCAGTACTTC	CASSVVAGGSYEQYF
NA	TRBD1	TRBV27	TRBJ2-1	TGTGCCAGCAGCCTCCCCTCCAGGGGGAATGAGCAGTTCTTC	CASSLPSRGNEQFF
NA	TRBD1	TRBV27	TRBJ1-5	TGTGCCAGCAGCCTGACAGGGGGGAATCAGCCCCAGCATTTT	CASSLTGGNQPQHF
NA	NA	TRBV30	TRBJ1-5	TGTGCCTGGAGTGGGGGGGGAAGACAGCCCCAGCATTTT	CAWSGGGRQPQHF
NA	NA	TRBV15	TRBJ1-2	TGTGCCACCAGCAGAGATTTGGGGGGGTCCTATGGCTACACCTTC	CATSRDLGGSYGYTF
NA	NA	TRBV7-2	TRBJ1-5	TGTGCCAGCAGCTTAAATAGCATCGATCAGCCCCAGCATTTT	CASSLNSIDQPQHF
NA	NA	TRBV6-5	TRBJ1-5	TGTGCCAGCAGCGTCACGACCCAGGGGCAGCCCCAGCATTTT	CASSVTTQGQPQHF
NA	NA	TRBV11-2	TRBJ1-5	TGTGCCAGCAGCAGCCAGGGCAATCAGCCCCAGCATTTT	CASSSQGNQPQHF
once	TRBD1	TRBV27	TRBJ1-1	TGTGCCAGCTCAACAGGGGGCCTTGAAGCTTTCTTT	CASSTGGLEAFF
NA	TRBD2	TRBV7-3	TRBJ2-5	TGTGCCAGCAGCCCTCTTCCGACTAGCGGGGGCCGTCAGTACTTC	CASSPLPTSGGRQYF
NA	NA	TRBV4-3	TRBJ1-4	TGCGCCAGCAGCCAAGCTGGTTCGGTTGAAAAACTGTTTTTT	CASSQAGSVEKLFF
NA	NA	TRBV7-2	TRBJ1-1	TGTGCCAGCAGCTCTTTATACACGACTGAAGCTTTCTTT	CASSSLYTTEAFF
NA	TRBD1	TRBV6-5	TRBJ2-7	TGTGCCATAGGACAGGGGGAGGGCGAGCAGTACTTC	CAIGQGEGEQYF
once	NA	TRBV18	TRBJ1-2	TGTGCCAGCTCACCCCCGACACGTAGCGTCTATGGCTACACCTTC	CASSPPTRSVYGYTF
NA	TRBD1	TRBV5-1	TRBJ2-3	TGCGCCAGCAGCTTGGCCGATGGGACAGCTAAAGATACGCAGTATTTT	CASSLADGTAKDTQYF
NA	NA	TRBV18	TRBJ2-2	TGTGCCAGCTCACCCATCCTCCCGGGACTTAACACCGGGGAGCTGTTTTTT	CASSPILPGLNTGELFF
NA	NA	TRBV28	TRBJ2-3	TGTGCCAGCAGGGGGACTCTGGATACGCAGTATTTT	CASRGTLDTQYF
NA	TRBD2	TRBV11-3	TRBJ2-1	TGTGCCAGCAGCTTACGGGGGGTCAATGAGCAGTTCTTC	CASSLRGVNEQFF
NA	TRBD1	TRBV6-5	TRBJ1-5	TGTGCCAGCAGTTGGACAGGGGGCAATCAGCCCCAGCATTTT	CASSWTGGNQPQHF
few	TRBD2	TRBV27	TRBJ2-6	TGTGCCAGCAGTATGGCGGGGGTTGGGGCCAACGTCCTGACTTTC	CASSMAGVGANVLTF
NA	TRBD1	TRBV9	TRBJ2-7	TGTGCCAGCAGCCCGTGGGACAGAAGAACCGACGAGCAGTACTTC	CASSPWDRRTDEQYF
NA	NA	TRBV30	TRBJ1-4	TGTGCCTGGAGTCCCGGAGTTGCAACTAATGAAAAACTGTTTTTT	CAWSPGVATNEKLFF
NA	TRBD1	TRBV10-3	TRBJ2-7	TGTGCCGCGGGCCGGGACAGGGAGTTGGAGCAGTACTTC	CAAGRDRELEQYF
NA	TRBD2	TRBV30	TRBJ2-3	TGTGCCATGGGGCTAGCGGGGGGTTCGGATACGCAGTATTTT	CAMGLAGGSDTQYF
few	NA	TRBV6-1	TRBJ1-1	TGTGCCAACAAAAAATCAGGGTCTTTGAACACTGAAGCTTTCTTT	CANKKSGSLNTEAFF
NA	NA	TRBV28	TRBJ1-1	TGTGCCAGCAGTTTCATGTCGGGGAGTTGGGGAAAGAACACTGAAGCTTTCTTT	CASSFMSGSWGKNTEAFF
once	NA	TRBV28	TRBJ1-6	TGTGCCAGCCAAGGAGAATCACCCCTCCACTTT	CASQGESPLHF